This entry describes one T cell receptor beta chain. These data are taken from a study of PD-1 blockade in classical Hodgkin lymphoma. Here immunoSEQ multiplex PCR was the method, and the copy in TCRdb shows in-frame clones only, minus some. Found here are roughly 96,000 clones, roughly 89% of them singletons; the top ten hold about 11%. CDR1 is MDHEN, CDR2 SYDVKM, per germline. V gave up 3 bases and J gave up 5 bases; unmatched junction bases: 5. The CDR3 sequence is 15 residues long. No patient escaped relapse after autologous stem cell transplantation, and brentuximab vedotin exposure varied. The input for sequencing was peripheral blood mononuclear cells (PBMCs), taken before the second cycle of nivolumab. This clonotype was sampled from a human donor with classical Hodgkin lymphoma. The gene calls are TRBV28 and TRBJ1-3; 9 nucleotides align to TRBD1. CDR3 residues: CASSFPTGGRNTIYF. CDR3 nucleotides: TGTGCCAGCAGTTTCCCTACAGGGGGCAGAAACACCATATATTTT.